Detailed here is one T cell receptor (beta chain). Seattle patients were enrolled while actively infected and followed longitudinally. These data come from a study of blood T cell repertoires in COVID-19. For the study at large: Samples of COVID-19 (acute and convalescent) were obtained from the United States, Italy and Spain. PBMCs, B-cell-depleted T cells, or T cells were the source of the cDNA or gDNA that made up the material.

The repertoire was sequenced with immunoSEQ multiplex PCR; TCRdb's copy has only in-frame clones and lacks some. The sample lists roughly 100,000 clones, about 79% occurring once. The length of the CDR3 is 16 residues. Per the germline V gene, CDR1 is MDHEN and CDR2 is SYDVKM. The V and J ends lost 7 bases and 5 bases, in that order; junction bases with no gene match: 15. The rearrangement uses TRBV28 and TRBJ1-2, with 8 bases identical to TRBD1. The sequence derives from an elderly man with COVID-19, enrolled during active disease. The specimen sequenced was peripheral blood. CDR3 region: CASKGRGQILGYGYTF. CDR3 bases: TGTGCCAGCAAGGGCAGGGGGCAGATCTTGGGGTATGGCTACACCTTC.